In this sample, the clone carrying this TCR beta chain turned up once. The CDR3 runs 14 residues. Trimming took 2 bases from V and 12 from J; bases not matched to a gene: 8. Germline-derived CDR1 and CDR2 are SGDLS and YYNGEE. This sample is part of a study of cytotoxic CD8 clonotypes in ibrutinib-treated CLL. Study-level background: A mean of approximately 260,000 productive templates and approximately 90,000 productive rearrangements was obtained per sample.

Repertoires were generated with immunoSEQ multiplex PCR, while TCRdb's copy carries only in-frame clones and drops some. This table has hundreds of thousands of clones, about 77% appearing once. The sequence was collected from a human donor with chronic lymphocytic leukemia. Sequencing was performed on PBMCs, taken before ibrutinib treatment. The chain joins TRBV9 to TRBJ2-3, with 11 positions matching TRBD2. In DNA form, the CDR3 reads TGTGCCAGCAGCGTGGGACTAGCGGTCGCCATTCAGTATTTT. This gives the protein CASSVGLAVAIQYF.